These 5 T cell receptor beta chains came from one sample sequenced in a study of control samples from healthy donors and cancer patients. The data were produced by immunoSEQ multiplex PCR, yet TCRdb's version contains in-frame clones alone and is incomplete. The table includes some 170,000 clones, approximately 94% detected once. The sequenced sample was PBMCs. The source is a man aged 55 to 70 with colorectal cancer.

The chain has TRBV2 and TRBJ2-7, with D possibly being TRBD1 or TRBD2 (6 bases each). Trimming left V 8 bases short and J 3 bases short, with 11 bases between. This CDR3 region has 12 residues. Per germline, CDR1 SNHLY and CDR2 FYNNEI. Written as DNA, the CDR3 is TGTGCCAGCCTGGGGGGCGGCTACGAGCAGTACTTC. Its translation is CASLGGGYEQYF.

This clone was detected only once. The chain is built from TRBV5-8 and TRBJ1-4; the D gene is possibly TRBD1 (6 bases). The CDR3 length is 15 residues. Germline CDR1 reads SGHTS; CDR2 reads YDEGEE. Trimming removed 5 bases at V and 4 bases at J, with 15 bases between. The CDR3 loop is CASRGGQPFNEKLFF. The CDR3 bases are TGTGCCAGCAGGGGGGGGCAGCCTTTTAATGAAAAACTGTTTTTT.

The genes are TRBV19 and TRBJ1-5; D remains unclear. The V gene lost 6 bases and the J gene lost 2 bases, with 17 bases spanning the gap. This CDR3 has 16 residues. Per the germline V gene, CDR1 is LNHDA and CDR2 is SQIVND (reference sequence). CDR3 DNA: TGTGCCAGTAGCGGGATACGGACGGTTGGCAATCAGCCCCAGCATTTT. Translated: CASSGIRTVGNQPQHF.

This chain links TRBV23-1 with TRBJ1-1, with D tentatively TRBD1 (6 bases). TRBV23-1 carries the ORF label, with uncertain function. The CDR3 extends over 11 amino acids. The germline V and J ends were trimmed by 10 bases and 8 bases, with 14 bases remaining between them. CDR3 amino acids: CAKLRTVEAFF. The DNA for the CDR3 is TGCGCCAAGCTCCGGACAGTGGAAGCTTTCTTT.

The chain carries TRBV30 and TRBJ2-3; D is undetermined. From germline, CDR1 is GTSNPN and CDR2 SVGIG (reference sequence). Trimming pared 7 bases from V and 5 bases from J, leaving 19 bases between. CDR3 length equals 14 residues. CDR3 DNA: TGTGCCTTCTTACAGCAACGCCCGCAAGATACGCAGTATTTT. Translating it yields CAFLQQRPQDTQYF.